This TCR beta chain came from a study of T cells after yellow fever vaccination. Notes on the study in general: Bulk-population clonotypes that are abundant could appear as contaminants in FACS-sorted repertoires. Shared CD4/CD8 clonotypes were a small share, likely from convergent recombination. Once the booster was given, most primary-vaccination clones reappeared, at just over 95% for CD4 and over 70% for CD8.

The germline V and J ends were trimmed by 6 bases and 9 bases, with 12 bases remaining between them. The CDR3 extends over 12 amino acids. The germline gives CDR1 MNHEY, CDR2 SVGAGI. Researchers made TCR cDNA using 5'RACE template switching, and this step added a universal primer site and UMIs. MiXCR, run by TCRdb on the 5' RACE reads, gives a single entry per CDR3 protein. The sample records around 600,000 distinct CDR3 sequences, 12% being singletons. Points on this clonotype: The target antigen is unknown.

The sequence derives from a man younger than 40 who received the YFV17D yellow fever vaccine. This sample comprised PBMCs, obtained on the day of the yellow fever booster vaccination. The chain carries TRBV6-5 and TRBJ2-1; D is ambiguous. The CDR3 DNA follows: TGTGCCAGCAGGAACTATTTCAGTGAGCAGTTCTTC. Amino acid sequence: CASRNYFSEQFF.